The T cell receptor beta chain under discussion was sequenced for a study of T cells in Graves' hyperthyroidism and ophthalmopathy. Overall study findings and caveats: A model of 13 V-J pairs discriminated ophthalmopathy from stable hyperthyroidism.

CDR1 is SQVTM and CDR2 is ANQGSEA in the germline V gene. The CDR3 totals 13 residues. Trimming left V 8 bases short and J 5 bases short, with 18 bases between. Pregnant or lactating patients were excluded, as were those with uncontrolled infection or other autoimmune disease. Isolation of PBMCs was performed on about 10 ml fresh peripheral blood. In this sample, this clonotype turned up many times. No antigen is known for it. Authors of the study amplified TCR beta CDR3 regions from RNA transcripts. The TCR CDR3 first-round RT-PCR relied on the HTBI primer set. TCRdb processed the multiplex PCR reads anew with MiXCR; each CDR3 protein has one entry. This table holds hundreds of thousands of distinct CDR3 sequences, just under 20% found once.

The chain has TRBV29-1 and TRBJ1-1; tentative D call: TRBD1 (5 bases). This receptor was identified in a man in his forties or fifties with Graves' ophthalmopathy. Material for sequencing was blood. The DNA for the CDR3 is TGCAGCTTGAAGATCAGGGAGGGGACTGAAGCTTTCTTT. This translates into CSLKIREGTEAFF.